This T cell receptor (beta chain) stems from a study of CD8 T cells in Susac syndrome. CD8+ and CD4+ blood T cells underwent TCR beta sequencing. In the multiple sclerosis control group, patients were treatment-naive and had stable or active relapsing-remitting disease. V was trimmed by 2 bases and J by 2 bases, leaving 11 bases between them. Germline V CDR1 and CDR2: SGDLS, YYNGEE. This CDR3 contains 15 residues. A quantity of about 0.5 to 1 ug RNA underwent reverse transcription using random hexamers. The immunoSEQ assay covered 54 Vbeta and 13 Jbeta segments for CDR3. One entry per CDR3 protein results from TCRdb running MiXCR on the immunoSEQ multiplex PCR reads. The sample contains about 210,000 distinct CDR3 sequences, nearly 97% of which appear only once.

The receptor was isolated from a human donor with multiple sclerosis. The sample comprised CD4+ T cells from PBMCs. The chain is built from TRBV9 and TRBJ2-1; D perhaps matches TRBD2 (6 bases). The CDR3 region has the DNA TGTGCCAGCAGCGTGGGCGGGGAAGCCTACAATGAGCAGTTCTTC. It is translated as CASSVGGEAYNEQFF.